The entry below gives a single T cell receptor beta chain sequence along with its context. Its antigen remains unidentified. Analysis merged second doses at about 4 or about 12 weeks. Profiling relied on immunoSEQ multiplex PCR, and the TCRdb table lists in-frame clones only, not all of them. The data contain 180,000 or so clones, 92% of them singletons. Deletions cut 5 bases from V and 7 bases from J, with 17 bases between. The CDR3 runs 13 residues. Germline-derived CDR1 and CDR2 are SQVTM and ANQGSEA. The data originate from a study of T cell responses to AZD1222 COVID-19 vaccine. Findings and limits, study-wide: Regions left unmutated in variants are reportedly the target of nearly half of spike-specific TCRs. Only six or seven AZD1222 recipients were seropositive at baseline.

The sequence derives from an adult who received the AZD1222 COVID-19 vaccine. Material: peripheral blood, obtained 28 days after the second AZD1222 dose. This rearrangement joins TRBV29-1 to TRBJ1-2; D is unclear. Here the CDR3 DNA reads TGCAGCGTTTATCGACCCACTGGCGGTGGCTACACCTTC. Translated: CSVYRPTGGGYTF.